The T cell receptor (beta chain) under discussion was sequenced for a study of blood T cell repertoires in COVID-19. The protocol was immunoSEQ multiplex PCR, while the TCRdb copy is restricted to in-frame clones and leaves out a portion. The sample has almost 350,000 clones, around nine tenths seen once. V gave up 2 bases and J gave up 7 bases, with 12 bases separating them. This CDR3 contains 14 residues. CDR1 and CDR2 from the germline V gene are LNHDA and SQIVND (reference sequence). The source of this sequence is a woman aged 25-40 years who had been exposed to COVID-19. The chain employs TRBV19 and TRBJ2-1; D is ambiguous. Material: PBMCs or T cells enriched from blood (not recorded which). The CDR3 here is CASSILPGGNEQFF. CDR3 nucleotides: TGTGCCAGTAGTATACTCCCCGGCGGTAATGAGCAGTTCTTC. Looking up the rest from reference TRBV19 and TRBJ2-1 gives the full variable domain: DGGITQSPKYLFRKEGQNVTLSCEQNLNHDAMYWYRQDPGQGLRLIYYSQIVNDFQKGDIAEGYSVSREKKESFPLTVTSAQKNPTAFYLCASSILPGGNEQFFGPGTRLTVL.